The source of this T cell receptor beta chain is a study of CD8 T cells in Susac syndrome. CDR3 length equals 17 residues. V was trimmed by 0 bases and J by 1 base, leaving 16 bases between them. From germline, CDR1 is LGHDT and CDR2 YNNKEL (reference sequence). Bulk CD8+ and CD4+ cells came from magnetic negative isolation; CD8+ TEMRA by FACS. RNA in amounts of roughly 0.5 to 1 ug was reverse transcribed with random hexamers. It was immunoSEQ multiplex PCR that amplified TCR beta CDR3 across 54 Vbeta and 13 Jbeta. TCRdb reprocessed the immunoSEQ multiplex PCR reads via MiXCR and lists one record per CDR3 protein. This table holds 95,000 to 150,000 distinct CDR3 sequences, roughly 94% found once.

This TCR was sampled from a human donor in good health. The sample comprised CD4+ T cells from PBMCs. The chain has TRBV3-1 and TRBJ2-7; D is perhaps TRBD2 (5 bases). The CDR3 sequence: CASSQDGQTKTSYEQYF. In DNA form, the CDR3 reads TGTGCCAGCAGCCAAGATGGGCAGACTAAGACTTCCTACGAGCAGTACTTC.